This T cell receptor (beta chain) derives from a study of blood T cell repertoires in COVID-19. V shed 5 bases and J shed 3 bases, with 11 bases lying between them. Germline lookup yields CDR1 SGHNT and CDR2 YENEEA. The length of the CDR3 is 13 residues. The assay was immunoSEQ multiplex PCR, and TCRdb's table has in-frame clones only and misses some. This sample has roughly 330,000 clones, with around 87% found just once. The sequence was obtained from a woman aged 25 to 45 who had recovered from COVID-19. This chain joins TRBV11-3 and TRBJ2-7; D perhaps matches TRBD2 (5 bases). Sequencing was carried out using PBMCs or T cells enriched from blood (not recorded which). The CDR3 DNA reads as TGTGCCAGCAGCCCACCGGGGAGCTACGAGCAGTACTTC. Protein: CASSPPGSYEQYF.